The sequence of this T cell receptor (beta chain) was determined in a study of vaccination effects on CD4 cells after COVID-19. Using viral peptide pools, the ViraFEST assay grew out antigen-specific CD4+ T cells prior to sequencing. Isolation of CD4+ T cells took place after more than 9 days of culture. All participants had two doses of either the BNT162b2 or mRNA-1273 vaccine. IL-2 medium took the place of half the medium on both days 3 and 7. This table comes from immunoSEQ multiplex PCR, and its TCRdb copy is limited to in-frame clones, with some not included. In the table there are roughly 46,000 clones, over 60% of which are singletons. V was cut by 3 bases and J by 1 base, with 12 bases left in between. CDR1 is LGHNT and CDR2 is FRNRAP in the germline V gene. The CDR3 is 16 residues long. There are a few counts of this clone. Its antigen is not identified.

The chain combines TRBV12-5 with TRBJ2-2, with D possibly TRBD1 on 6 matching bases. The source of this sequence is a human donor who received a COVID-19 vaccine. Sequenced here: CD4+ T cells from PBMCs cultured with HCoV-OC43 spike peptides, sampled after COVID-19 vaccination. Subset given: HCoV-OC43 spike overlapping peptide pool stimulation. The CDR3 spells CASGFPRGVNTGELFF. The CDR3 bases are TGTGCTAGTGGTTTTCCCAGGGGTGTGAACACCGGGGAGCTGTTTTTT.